The rows below give T cell receptor beta chains drawn from one sample of a study of CD8+ T cells in alopecia areata. Using immunoSEQ multiplex PCR, the repertoire was profiled, and TCRdb retains in-frame clones only, with some absent. The repertoire has around 69,000 clones, approximately 60% of them found once; the top ten carry approximately 19%. The specimen comprised CD8+ T cells sorted from blood, sampled at week 0. All receptors derive from a human donor with alopecia areata. Each CDR3 is given with its conserved first and last residue. A D gene is named only where the DNA matches it firmly. Some rows have no size entry. The others give once, few or many, or a class for an expanded clone.

NA	NA	TRBV7-9	TRBJ1-1	CASSLAGNPEAFF	TGTGCCAGCAGCTTAGCGGGTAACCCTGAAGCTTTCTTT
NA	NA	TRBV30	TRBJ1-2	CAWSVFGGSNYGYTF	TGTGCCTGGAGTGTTTTCGGCGGATCAAACTATGGCTACACCTTC
NA	NA	TRBV27	TRBJ1-1	CASSSLFVTRNTEAFF	TGTGCCAGCAGTTCGCTATTCGTAACTAGAAACACTGAAGCTTTCTTT
NA	NA	TRBV29-1	TRBJ2-3	CSVETGYGGGTQYF	TGCAGCGTTGAAACAGGATACGGTGGGGGGACGCAGTATTTT
NA	NA	TRBV27	TRBJ1-1	CASSIGSEAFF	TGTGCCAGCAGTATCGGGTCAGAAGCTTTCTTT
NA	NA	TRBV9	TRBJ2-3	CASSENRELSETDTQYF	TGTGCCAGCAGCGAGAACAGGGAGCTTAGCGAGACAGATACGCAGTATTTT
few	TRBD2	TRBV29-1	TRBJ2-7	CSVVGLAGDYEQYF	TGCAGCGTTGTGGGACTAGCGGGAGACTACGAGCAGTACTTC
NA	NA	TRBV13	TRBJ1-2	CASSLGLVLGNGYTF	TGTGCCAGCAGCTTGGGACTCGTTCTGGGAAATGGCTACACCTTC
once	TRBD1	TRBV4-1	TRBJ2-7	CASSVGTDSYEQYF	TGCGCCAGCAGCGTCGGGACAGACTCCTACGAGCAGTACTTC
NA	NA	TRBV4-1	TRBJ1-4	CASSHVNEKLFF	TGCGCCAGCAGCCATGTTAATGAAAAACTGTTTTTT
NA	NA	TRBV4-3	TRBJ1-2	CASSQDQNSFYGYTF	TGCGCCAGCAGCCAAGATCAGAACAGTTTCTATGGCTACACCTTC
few	TRBD1	TRBV7-9	TRBJ2-3	CASSSRDRGTDTQYF	TGTGCCAGCAGCTCCCGGGACAGGGGAACAGATACGCAGTATTTT
NA	NA	TRBV7-9	TRBJ2-5	CASSPGQGLEETQYF	TGTGCCAGCAGCCCGGGACAGGGACTAGAAGAGACCCAGTACTTC
few	TRBD2	TRBV4-2	TRBJ2-3	CASSQDASGGADTQYF	TGTGCCAGCAGCCAAGATGCTAGCGGGGGGGCAGATACGCAGTATTTT
NA	TRBD2	TRBV27	TRBJ2-1	CASNPRLAGLNEQFF	TGTGCCAGCAACCCGAGGCTAGCGGGACTCAATGAGCAGTTCTTC
NA	NA	TRBV6-5	TRBJ1-5	CASSLRETNQPQHF	TGTGCCAGCAGTCTCCGGGAGACGAATCAGCCCCAGCATTTT
few	TRBD1	TRBV2	TRBJ2-3	CASTGTGGKDTQYF	TGTGCCAGCACGGGGACAGGCGGAAAGGATACGCAGTATTTT
NA	TRBD2	TRBV30	TRBJ2-1	CAWSGEGMRTSSYNEQFF	TGTGCCTGGAGTGGGGAGGGGATGCGAACTAGCTCCTACAATGAGCAGTTCTTC
NA	NA	TRBV27	TRBJ2-3	CASSYQANSDTQYF	TGTGCCAGCAGTTATCAGGCCAACTCAGATACGCAGTATTTT
few	TRBD1	TRBV5-4	TRBJ2-7	CASSPGQGASYEQYF	TGTGCCAGCAGCCCTGGCCAGGGGGCATCCTACGAGCAGTACTTC
few	NA	TRBV29-1	TRBJ2-7	CSVETGTTSYF	TGCAGCGTTGAAACTGGCACTACCTCGTACTTC
few	TRBD1	TRBV4-3	TRBJ1-2	CASSQWDRVEYSGYTF	TGCGCCAGCAGCCAATGGGACAGGGTAGAATATAGCGGCTACACCTTC
NA	TRBD1	TRBV4-1	TRBJ1-1	CASSLTGLNTEAFF	TGCGCCAGCAGCCTGACAGGGCTGAACACTGAAGCTTTCTTT
few	NA	TRBV19	TRBJ1-1	CASSRTALDEAFF	TGTGCCAGTAGTAGGACTGCTTTGGATGAAGCTTTCTTT
many	NA	TRBV6-6	TRBJ2-7	CASLSYEQYF	TGTGCCAGCCTTTCCTACGAGCAGTACTTC
NA	NA	TRBV4-1	TRBJ1-6	CASSQDNGNSPLHF	TGCGCCAGCAGCCAAGATAACGGGAACTCACCCCTCCACTTT
NA	NA	TRBV28	TRBJ2-7	CASIPFAQGGEQYF	TGTGCCAGCATTCCTTTCGCCCAGGGGGGGGAGCAGTACTTC
few	TRBD2	TRBV28	TRBJ2-2	CASSFRASGGELFF	TGTGCCAGCAGTTTTAGGGCTAGCGGCGGGGAGCTGTTTTTT
NA	NA	TRBV30	TRBJ1-2	CASPAGSTGYTF	TGTGCCTCCCCTGCAGGGTCGACTGGCTACACCTTC
once	NA	TRBV30	TRBJ2-7	CAWALEGAGGYEQYF	TGTGCCTGGGCCCTCGAAGGGGCGGGTGGGTACGAGCAGTACTTC
NA	NA	TRBV6-5	TRBJ1-1	CASRRKTANTEAFF	TGTGCCAGCAGGCGAAAGACAGCGAACACTGAAGCTTTCTTT
NA	NA	TRBV29-1	TRBJ1-2	CSVDGRGDNYGYTF	TGCAGCGTTGACGGGCGAGGGGACAACTATGGCTACACCTTC
NA	NA	TRBV19	TRBJ1-1	CASSMPPGGNEAFF	TGTGCCAGTAGTATGCCGCCGGGGGGAAATGAAGCTTTCTTT
NA	TRBD1	TRBV27	TRBJ1-6	CASSPGQGYLSLHF	TGTGCCAGCAGTCCGGGACAGGGTTATCTTTCCCTCCACTTT
NA	NA	TRBV7-2	TRBJ1-5	CASSLGSRPSNQPQHF	TGTGCCAGCAGCTTAGGTAGCAGACCTAGCAATCAGCCCCAGCATTTT
few	NA	TRBV29-1	TRBJ2-7	CSVEPSGSSYEQYF	TGCAGCGTTGAACCCTCCGGGAGCTCCTACGAGCAGTACTTC
NA	NA	TRBV4-1	TRBJ1-1	CASSQDMQLEAFF	TGCGCCAGCAGCCAAGATATGCAGCTTGAAGCTTTCTTT
NA	NA	TRBV7-9	TRBJ1-5	CASSAGNQPQHF	TGTGCCAGCAGTGCAGGGAATCAGCCCCAGCATTTT
NA	TRBD1	TRBV4-1	TRBJ2-7	CASSPGQADYEQYF	TGCGCCAGCAGCCCTGGACAGGCTGACTACGAGCAGTACTTC
few	NA	TRBV5-1	TRBJ1-1	CASSSYRAGTEAFF	TGCGCCAGCAGCAGCTACAGGGCGGGGACTGAAGCTTTCTTT
NA	TRBD1	TRBV4-1	TRBJ2-4	CASSQTQGGSAKNIQYF	TGCGCCAGCAGCCAAACTCAAGGGGGCTCGGCCAAAAACATTCAGTACTTC
NA	NA	TRBV4-1	TRBJ2-1	CASSQDSTGRNEQFF	TGCGCCAGCAGCCAAGATTCCACAGGGAGAAATGAGCAGTTCTTC
NA	NA	TRBV27	TRBJ1-2	CASSLQPGAYGYTF	TGTGCCAGCAGTCTACAACCAGGGGCCTATGGCTACACCTTC
NA	NA	TRBV5-6	TRBJ1-1	CASSPDRILMNTEAFF	TGTGCCAGCAGCCCCGACAGGATTCTTATGAACACTGAAGCTTTCTTT
NA	NA	TRBV5-1	TRBJ1-2	CASSLWSQDQGYTF	TGCGCCAGCAGCTTGTGGTCGCAAGACCAGGGCTACACCTTC
NA	NA	TRBV11-2	TRBJ1-4	CASSLGGTYYF	TGTGCCAGCAGCTTAGGCGGGACGTATTATTTT
few	NA	TRBV10-2	TRBJ2-1	CASSEYNEQFF	TGCGCCAGCAGTGAGTACAATGAGCAGTTCTTC
few	NA	TRBV10-3	TRBJ1-3	CAMSPGNTIYF	TGTGCCATGTCCCCCGGAAACACCATATATTTT
NA	NA	TRBV5-8	TRBJ2-7	CASSSQTSYEQYF	TGTGCCAGCAGCTCGCAGACTAGCTACGAGCAGTACTTC
NA	NA	TRBV27	TRBJ2-7	CASSPLTGGTYEQYF	TGTGCCAGCAGTCCTCTAACTGGGGGAACCTACGAGCAGTACTTC
few	TRBD1	TRBV4-1	TRBJ2-1	CASSLEPPGQGIEQFF	TGCGCCAGCAGCCTCGAGCCCCCGGGACAGGGAATCGAGCAGTTCTTC
NA	NA	TRBV27	TRBJ2-3	CASSPSLYTDTQYF	TGTGCCAGCAGTCCATCCTTATACACAGATACGCAGTATTTT
NA	NA	TRBV7-2	TRBJ1-1	CASSLAGTEAFF	TGTGCCAGCAGCTTAGCGGGCACTGAAGCTTTCTTT
NA	NA	TRBV4-1	TRBJ1-3	CASRGPSGNTIYF	TGCGCCAGCAGGGGGCCTTCTGGAAACACCATATATTTT
NA	TRBD2	TRBV5-1	TRBJ2-3	CASSLDPSGSSSDTQYF	TGCGCCAGCAGCTTGGACCCGAGCGGGAGTAGCTCAGATACGCAGTATTTT